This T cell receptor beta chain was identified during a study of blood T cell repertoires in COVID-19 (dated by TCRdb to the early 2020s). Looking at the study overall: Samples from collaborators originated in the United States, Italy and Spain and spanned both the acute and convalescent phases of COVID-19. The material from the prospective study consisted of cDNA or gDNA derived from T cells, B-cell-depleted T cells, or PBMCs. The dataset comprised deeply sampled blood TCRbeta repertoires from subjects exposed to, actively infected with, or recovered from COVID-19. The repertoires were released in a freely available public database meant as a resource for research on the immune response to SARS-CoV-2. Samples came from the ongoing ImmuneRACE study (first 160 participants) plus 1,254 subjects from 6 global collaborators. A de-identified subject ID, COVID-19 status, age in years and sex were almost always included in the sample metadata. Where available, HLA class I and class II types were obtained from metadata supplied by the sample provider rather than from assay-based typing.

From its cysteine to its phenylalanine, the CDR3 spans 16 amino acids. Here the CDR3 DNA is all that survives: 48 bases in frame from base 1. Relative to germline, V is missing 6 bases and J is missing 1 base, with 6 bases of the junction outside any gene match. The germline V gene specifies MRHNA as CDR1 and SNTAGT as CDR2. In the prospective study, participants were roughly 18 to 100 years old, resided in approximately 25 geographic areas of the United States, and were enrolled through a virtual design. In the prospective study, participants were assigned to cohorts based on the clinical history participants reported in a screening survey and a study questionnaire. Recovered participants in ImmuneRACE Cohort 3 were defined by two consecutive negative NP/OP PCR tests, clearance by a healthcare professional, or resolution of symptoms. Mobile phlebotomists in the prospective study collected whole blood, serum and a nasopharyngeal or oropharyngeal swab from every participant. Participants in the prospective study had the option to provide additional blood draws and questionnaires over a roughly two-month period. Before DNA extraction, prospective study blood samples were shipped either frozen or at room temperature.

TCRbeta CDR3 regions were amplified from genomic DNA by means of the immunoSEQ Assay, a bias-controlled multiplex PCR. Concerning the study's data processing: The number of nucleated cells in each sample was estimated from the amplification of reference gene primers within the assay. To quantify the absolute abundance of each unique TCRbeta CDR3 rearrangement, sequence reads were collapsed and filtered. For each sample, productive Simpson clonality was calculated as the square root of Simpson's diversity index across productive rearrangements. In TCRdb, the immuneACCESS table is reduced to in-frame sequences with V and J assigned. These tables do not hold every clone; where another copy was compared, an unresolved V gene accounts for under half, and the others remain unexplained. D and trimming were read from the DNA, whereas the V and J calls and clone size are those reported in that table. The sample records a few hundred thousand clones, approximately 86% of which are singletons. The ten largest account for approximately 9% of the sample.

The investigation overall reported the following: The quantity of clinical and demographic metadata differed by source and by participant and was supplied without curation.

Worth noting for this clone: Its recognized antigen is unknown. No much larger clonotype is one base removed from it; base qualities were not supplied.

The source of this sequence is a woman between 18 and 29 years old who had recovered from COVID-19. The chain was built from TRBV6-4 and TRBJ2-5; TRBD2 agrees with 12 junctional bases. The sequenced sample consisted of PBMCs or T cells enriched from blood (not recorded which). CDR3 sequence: CASRPGTSGFQETQYF. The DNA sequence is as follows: TGTGCCAGCAGACCCGGGACTAGCGGGTTCCAAGAGACCCAGTACTTC.